The sequence of this TCR beta chain was determined in a study of follicular helper T cells after annual influenza vaccination. Each time point used about 35 to 100 mL of blood. CDR1 and CDR2 (germline): SGHTA, FQGNSA. The V gene lost 1 base and the J gene lost 7 bases, with 11 bases spanning the gap. This CDR3 has 14 amino acids. TCRdb's copy holds only in-frame clones and misses some; the assay was immunoSEQ multiplex PCR. The sample holds 9,500 to 11,000 clones, about 82% seen once. Sequencing used CXCR5- memory CD4+ T cells sorted from blood, obtained 6 weeks after influenza vaccination. The genes are TRBV7-2 and TRBJ1-5, with D possibly TRBD1 on 5 matching bases. The sequence was collected from an adult who received the influenza vaccine. CDR3 in amino acids: CASSLDAGGQPQHF. The DNA for the CDR3 is TGTGCCAGCAGCTTAGACGCCGGGGGGCAGCCCCAGCATTTT. Full variable domain (remainder filled in from reference TRBV7-2 and TRBJ1-5): GAGVSQSPSNKVTEKGKDVELRCDPISGHTALYWYRQSLGQGLEFLIYFQGNSAPDKSGLPSDRFSAERTGGSVSTLTIQRTQQEDSAVYLCASSLDAGGQPQHFGDGTRLSIL.